This entry lists 21 T cell receptor beta chains sequenced from one sample in a study of shared clonotypes between healthy human individuals. The assay was immunoSEQ multiplex PCR, and TCRdb's table has in-frame clones only and misses some. This sample carries some 790,000 clones, just under 75% of them seen once, and the ten largest clones take approximately 2%. What was sequenced was memory CD4+ T cells sorted from blood. Subset meaning: CD45RA-negative fraction. The origin of the receptors is a woman aged 25 to 39 in good health.

This clone showed up just once. The chain recombines TRBV5-4 with TRBJ2-1; 8 bases are shared with TRBD1. V shed 6 bases and J 4 bases; nucleotides not matched to a gene: 6. Germline-derived CDR1 and CDR2 are SGHNT and YYREEE (reference sequence). This CDR3 is 14 amino acids long. CDR3: CASNTGGNYNEQFF. The CDR3 DNA reads as TGTGCCAGCAATACAGGGGGAAATTACAATGAGCAGTTCTTC.

V and J are TRBV7-9 and TRBJ2-1; TRBD2 matches at 8 bases. V lost 6 bases, J lost 8 bases, and 9 bases stayed unmatched. This CDR3 has 14 residues. The germline gives CDR1 SEHNR, CDR2 FQNEAQ (reference sequence). The DNA for the CDR3 is TGTGCCAGCAGAACCTGGACGGGGGGGTATGAGCAGTTCTTC. Translating it yields CASRTWTGGYEQFF.

The V gene is TRBV27, the J gene TRBJ2-6, with D unclear. The CDR3 is made up of 19 amino acids. With 5 bases removed from V and 0 bases from J, the gap between germline ends came to 20 bases. Per germline, CDR1 MNHEY and CDR2 SMNVEV (reference sequence). CDR3 amino acids: CASSPRHTIRASGANVLTF. For the CDR3, the DNA is TGTGCCAGCAGTCCCCGGCACACTATTAGGGCCTCTGGGGCCAACGTCCTGACTTTC.

The J gene is TRBJ2-7, the V gene TRBV5-6; 7 bases are shared with TRBD1. Germline V CDR1 and CDR2: SGHDT, YYEEEE. This CDR3 is 15 amino acids long. Trimming at V came to 4 bases and at J to 2 bases, leaving 9 bases not matched to a gene. The CDR3 bases are TGTGCCAGCAGCGGCCGGGACAGAATACCCTACGAGCAGTACTTC. It specifies CASSGRDRIPYEQYF.

Concerning this clone: This CDR3 is also generated by other DNA sequences in the sample. This chain uses TRBV5-4 with TRBJ2-1; possibly TRBD2 for D (5 bases). Trimming took 2 bases from V and 7 from J, leaving 10 bases between them. The CDR3 is 13 amino acids. From germline, CDR1 is SGHNT and CDR2 YYREEE (reference sequence). The CDR3 DNA is TGTGCCAGCAGCTTAAAAGGCGGGAATGAGCAGTTCTTC. Residues: CASSLKGGNEQFF.

This clone was picked up one time. The rearrangement links TRBV2 to TRBJ1-2; the D gene is possibly TRBD1 (6 bases). V gave up 0 bases and J gave up 3 bases, with 17 bases separating them. Germline-derived CDR1 and CDR2 are SNHLY and FYNNEI. This CDR3 has 17 amino acids. In DNA form, the CDR3 reads TGTGCCAGCAGTGAAGCGCCCACAGGGCGCCTTTACTATGGCTACACCTTC. This translates into CASSEAPTGRLYYGYTF. Filled out from reference TRBV2 and TRBJ1-2, the complete variable domain reads EPEVTQTPSHQVTQMGQEVILRCVPISNHLYFYWYRQILGQKVEFLVSFYNNEISEKSEIFDDQFSVERPDGSNFTLKIRSTKLEDSAMYFCASSEAPTGRLYYGYTFGSGTRLTVV.

This chain connects TRBV11-2 to TRBJ2-1, with TRBD2 matching over 11 bases. Germline CDR1 and CDR2: SGHAT and FQNNGV. V shed 5 bases and J 2 bases; nucleotides not matched to a gene: 2. CDR3 length equals 15 residues. The DNA for the CDR3 is TGTGCCAGCAGCCAACTAGCGGGAGCCTACAATGAGCAGTTCTTC. It specifies CASSQLAGAYNEQFF.

Notes on this clone: The sample contains more than one DNA sequence encoding this CDR3. The chain combines TRBV15 with TRBJ2-7; perhaps TRBD2 as D (6 bases). This CDR3 is 15 amino acids long. V was clipped by 2 bases and J by 1 base, with 12 bases between them. CDR1 LNHNV and CDR2 YYDKDF come from the germline V gene (reference sequence). In DNA form, the CDR3 reads TGTGCCACCAGCAGATCCGGGACTTCATCCTACGAGCAGTACTTC. This translates into CATSRSGTSSYEQYF.

This clone was seen ten or more times. This rearrangement joins TRBV28 to TRBJ2-1, with TRBD2 as a possible D gene (5 bases). The CDR3 sequence is 13 residues long. Germline V gene data show CDR1 as MDHEN and CDR2 as SYDVKM. V lost 6 bases and J 4 bases, leaving 10 bases between the germline ends. The CDR3: CASRGSGYNEQFF. CDR3 coding DNA: TGTGCCAGCAGGGGGTCGGGATACAATGAGCAGTTCTTC.

Comments on this clone: This sample includes further DNA sequences coding for the same CDR3. V usage is TRBV6-6 and J usage is TRBJ1-4; maybe TRBD1 (5 bases). The CDR3 consists of 14 residues. The germline V gene encodes CDR1 MNHNY and CDR2 SVGAGI (reference sequence). V was shortened by 0 bases and J by 7 bases, with 9 bases between the two germline ends. CDR3 residues: CASSYSGGVEKLFF. In DNA form, the CDR3 reads TGTGCCAGCAGTTACTCGGGGGGTGTTGAAAAACTGTTTTTT.

V gene TRBV11-2 combines with J gene TRBJ2-7, with D hard to call. V gave up 1 base and J gave up 5 bases, with 12 bases separating them. Germline values: CDR1 SGHAT, CDR2 FQNNGV. The CDR3 has 14 amino acids. CDR3 amino acids: CASSLAIYDHEQYF. CDR3 DNA: TGTGCCAGCAGCTTAGCAATTTACGACCACGAGCAGTACTTC.

The chain has TRBV2 and TRBJ1-4, with D perhaps matching TRBD1 (5 bases). V was cut by 2 bases and J by 5 bases, with 12 bases left in between. The germline V gene encodes CDR1 SNHLY and CDR2 FYNNEI. CDR3 length: 15 residues. As DNA, the CDR3 is TGTGCCAGCAGTGAATCCGGGACCGACAATGAAAAACTGTTTTTT. As protein: CASSESGTDNEKLFF.

The chain joins TRBV28 to TRBJ2-5; 12 bases are shared with TRBD2. The ends lost 2 bases at V and 5 bases at J; junction bases unmatched: 12. The CDR3 loop spans 18 amino acids. The V gene's germline CDR1 is MDHEN and CDR2 SYDVKM. CDR3 nucleotide sequence: TGTGCCAGCAGTTTACCTAGCGGGAGGGCCTCGGGCGGGGAGACCCAGTACTTC. Its translation: CASSLPSGRASGGETQYF.

This clone has just a few counts. The V and J genes are TRBV11-2 and TRBJ1-2; unclear D gene. The CDR3 is 11 amino acids. V was cut by 7 bases and J by 7 bases, with 10 bases left in between. Germline V lookup: CDR1 SGHAT, CDR2 FQNNGV. The DNA of the CDR3 is TGTGCCAGCACCCGGGAAGTTGGCTACACCTTC. It codes for CASTREVGYTF.

The chain joins TRBV27 to TRBJ2-3; D might be TRBD2 (5 bases). This CDR3 is 18 amino acids long. Germline assignment: CDR1 MNHEY and CDR2 SMNVEV (reference sequence). Trimming left V 8 bases short and J 0 bases short, with 24 bases between. The CDR3, as DNA: TGTGCCAGCCCCCCAAGCGGATTAGCGCCACTAAGCACAGATACGCAGTATTTT. Translation gives CASPPSGLAPLSTDTQYF.

This chain links TRBV7-9 with TRBJ2-7; 9 positions agree with TRBD2. Germline V CDR1 and CDR2: SEHNR, FQNEAQ (reference sequence). The CDR3 length is 18 residues. V dropped 5 bases and J dropped 5; count of bases not matched to a gene: 19. The CDR3 DNA sequence: TGTGCCAGCAGCCACTACAGCTACCCTGCGGGAGGGCCCGACGAGCAGTACTTC. Protein sequence: CASSHYSYPAGGPDEQYF.

This chain joins TRBV4-2 and TRBJ2-3; tentatively, D is TRBD1 (5 bases). The germline V and J ends were trimmed by 0 bases and 4 bases, with 11 bases remaining between them. The CDR3 extends over 15 amino acids. Germline CDR1 and CDR2: LGHNA and YNFKEQ. In DNA form, the CDR3 reads TGTGCCAGCAGCCAAGATTCGGACACCTCAGATACGCAGTATTTT. As protein: CASSQDSDTSDTQYF.

This clone was picked up one time. The chain couples TRBV28 to TRBJ2-3, with 7 bases lining up with TRBD2. The CDR3 runs 12 residues. Trimming removed 11 bases from V and 0 bases from J; junction bases left unmatched: 2. The V gene's germline CDR1 is MDHEN and CDR2 SYDVKM. CDR3 nucleotide sequence: TGTGCCCAGCGGGGTAGCACAGATACGCAGTATTTT. Translating it yields CAQRGSTDTQYF.

This chain connects TRBV28 to TRBJ2-7; 12 positions agree with TRBD1. V shed 6 bases, J shed 5 bases, and the junction held 8 bases outside the gene matches. The CDR3 loop spans 15 amino acids. Germline V gene data show CDR1 as MDHEN and CDR2 as SYDVKM. The CDR3 sequence: CASRTIRDRGHEQYF. The DNA of the CDR3 is TGTGCCAGCAGAACCATCCGGGACAGGGGGCACGAGCAGTACTTC.

The chain uses TRBV30 and TRBJ1-6, with D tentatively TRBD1 (5 bases). V was cut by 2 bases and J by 0 bases, with 14 bases left in between. Germline CDR1 GTSNPN, CDR2 SVGIG (reference sequence). This CDR3 is 17 amino acids long. The CDR3 region is CAWSRTRVPSYNSPLHF. For the CDR3, the DNA is TGTGCCTGGAGTCGTACCAGGGTGCCCTCCTATAATTCACCCCTCCACTTT.

The chain joins TRBV18 to TRBJ1-5, with 8 bases identical to TRBD1. V gave up 3 bases and J gave up 3 bases; unmatched junction bases: 7. Per germline, CDR1 KGHSH and CDR2 LQKENI. This CDR3 region has 16 residues. CDR3 region: CASSPRGTGLNQPQHF. The CDR3 DNA follows: TGTGCCAGCTCACCGCGGGGGACAGGCCTCAATCAGCCCCAGCATTTT.